The next 5 T cell receptor beta chains were all read from a single sample in a study of cytotoxic CD8 clonotypes in ibrutinib-treated CLL. Sequencing was performed with immunoSEQ multiplex PCR; in TCRdb, only in-frame clones are kept and a portion is missing. This table holds some 93,000 clones, about 78% found once. This material consisted of PBMCs, taken after 12 months of ibrutinib treatment. The receptors were sampled from a human donor with chronic lymphocytic leukemia.

This clone was found many times. This chain's CDR3 is CASRSGEGLSGANVLTF. CDR3 coding DNA: TGTGCCAGCAGGAGCGGCGAAGGGCTATCTGGGGCCAACGTCCTGACTTTC. The V and J genes are TRBV2 and TRBJ2-6; weak D call: TRBD2 (5 bases). Germline loops: CDR1 SNHLY, CDR2 FYNNEI. This CDR3 spans 17 amino acids. V lost 6 bases, J lost 1 base, and 16 bases lay in between.

This clone has just a few counts. The chain employs TRBV11-3 and TRBJ2-1; 7 positions match TRBD1. With 1 base clipped from V and 16 bases from J, the junction kept 13 bases outside the gene matches. The CDR3 has 14 residues. Germline values: CDR1 SGHNT, CDR2 YENEEA. Here the CDR3 reads CASSLGSPGQPFFF. The CDR3 DNA reads as TGTGCCAGCAGCTTAGGGTCTCCGGGACAGCCTTTTTTCTTC.

V usage is TRBV9 and J usage is TRBJ1-1; the D is unclear. There are 15 residues in the CDR3. The germline V gene has CDR1 SGDLS and CDR2 YYNGEE. The V and J ends lost 1 base and 2 bases respectively, with 12 bases between them. CDR3 nucleotide sequence: TGTGCCAGCAGCGTATGGTCAGGCACCAACACTGAAGCTTTCTTT. It specifies CASSVWSGTNTEAFF.

V and J are TRBV6-1 and TRBJ1-5; no clear D. Trimming removed 5 bases at V and 0 bases at J, with 11 bases between. The CDR3 extends over 15 amino acids. In germline, CDR1 is MNHNS, CDR2 SASEGT. Written as DNA, the CDR3 is TGTGCCAGCAGTCCGAGATTCAATAGCAATCAGCCCCAGCATTTT. The encoded protein is CASSPRFNSNQPQHF.

V and J are TRBV6-5 and TRBJ1-6; D remains ambiguous. The V gene's germline CDR1 is MNHEY and CDR2 SVGAGI. This CDR3 is 15 amino acids long. V gave up 2 bases and J gave up 5 bases, with 10 bases separating them. The chain's CDR3 is CASSYEGNDNSPLHF. The CDR3 DNA reads TGTGCCAGCAGTTACGAGGGTAACGATAATTCACCCCTCCACTTT.